What follows are 15 T cell receptor beta chains derived from one specimen sequenced in a study of blood T cell repertoires in COVID-19. TCRdb keeps only in-frame clones here, not all; method: immunoSEQ multiplex PCR. The sample comprises some 120,000 clones, roughly 79% of which are singletons, and less than 14% rests with the top ten. Sequencing input: peripheral blood. The receptors were sampled from a human donor in a cohort sampled during active COVID-19.

This sequence joins TRBV28 and TRBJ1-2, with 9 bases fitting TRBD1. The CDR3 is 16 residues long. Germline V gene sequence: CDR1 MDHEN, CDR2 SYDVKM. The ends lost 2 bases at V and 5 bases at J; junction bases unmatched: 9. The CDR3 protein is CASSLRGQGRIYGYTF. The CDR3 DNA reads TGTGCCAGCAGTTTAAGGGGACAGGGACGGATTTATGGCTACACCTTC.

This chain links TRBV4-1 with TRBJ1-1, with 10 bases fitting TRBD1. Per germline, CDR1 MGHRA and CDR2 YSYEKL. After removal of 4 bases from V and 2 bases from J, the junction contained 7 bases not matched to a gene. This CDR3 is built from 16 residues. CDR3 residues: CASSLRQGAPNTEAFF. CDR3 bases: TGCGCCAGCAGCCTACGACAGGGGGCTCCAAACACTGAAGCTTTCTTT.

The rearrangement uses TRBV2 and TRBJ2-3; 14 nucleotides line up with TRBD2. Losses at the gene ends were 6 bases for V and 4 bases for J; bases not matched to a gene: 6. The CDR3 loop spans 16 amino acids. CDR1 and CDR2 from the germline V gene are SNHLY and FYNNEI. This CDR3 reads CASSAPGLAGADTQYF. The CDR3 DNA reads as TGTGCCAGCAGCGCCCCGGGACTAGCGGGGGCAGATACGCAGTATTTT.

The rearrangement joins TRBV28 to TRBJ2-1, with TRBD2 matching over 7 bases. This CDR3 has 13 residues. V was clipped by 2 bases and J by 8 bases; unmatched bases: 3. Germline assignment: CDR1 MDHEN and CDR2 SYDVKM. CDR3 in DNA: TGTGCCAGCAGTTTAGTGGGAGGGTATGAGCAGTTCTTC. This encodes CASSLVGGYEQFF.

This rearrangement joins TRBV29-1 to TRBJ2-7; D may be TRBD2 (5 bases). The V gene lost 6 bases and the J gene lost 4 bases, with 13 bases spanning the gap. CDR1 and CDR2 (germline): SQVTM, ANQGSEA. CDR3 length equals 12 residues. CDR3 loop: CSVGMRAYEQYF. CDR3 in DNA: TGCAGCGTGGGTATGAGGGCTTACGAGCAGTACTTC.

This sequence joins TRBV6-6 and TRBJ1-2; 10 nucleotides agree with TRBD1. The germline gives CDR1 MNHNY, CDR2 SVGAGI (reference sequence). This CDR3 contains 16 residues. V shed 6 bases, J shed 6 bases, and the junction held 13 bases outside the gene matches. CDR3 coding DNA: TGTGCCAGCAGCTTCTCTCGGGGACAGGGGACTAATGGCTACACCTTC. This codes for CASSFSRGQGTNGYTF.

This clone was observed a few times. This chain uses TRBV3-1 (or the pseudogene TRBV3-2) with TRBJ1-2; D remains ambiguous. Germline values: CDR1 LGHDT, CDR2 YNNKEL (reference sequence). The ends were cut back, 5 bases at V and 1 base at J, with 8 bases in the middle. The CDR3 extends over 13 amino acids. The chain's CDR3 is CASSERINYGYTF. The CDR3 DNA is TGTGCCAGCAGCGAGAGGATTAACTATGGCTACACCTTC.

This clone has more than one count but fewer than ten. The chain is built from TRBV3-1 (or the pseudogene TRBV3-2) and TRBJ1-6; D is undetermined. The ends were cut back, 5 bases at V and 6 bases at J, with 11 bases in the middle. CDR1 is LGHDT and CDR2 is YNNKEL in the germline V gene (reference sequence). The CDR3 consists of 14 residues. CDR3 loop: CASSKTGSNSPLHF. DNA for the CDR3: TGTGCCAGCAGCAAAACCGGGTCTAATTCACCCCTCCACTTT.

The V call is TRBV3-1 (or the pseudogene TRBV3-2), the J call TRBJ1-6; perhaps TRBD1 as D (5 bases). The CDR3 sequence is 14 residues long. V lost 4 bases and J 8 bases, leaving 12 bases between the germline ends. In germline, CDR1 is LGHDT, CDR2 YNNKEL (reference sequence). The CDR3 nucleotides read TGTGCCAGCAGCCGGGGAAGGGGTTATTCACCCCTCCACTTT. As protein: CASSRGRGYSPLHF.

The gene calls are TRBV9 and TRBJ1-5, with D perhaps TRBD1 (6 bases). V shed 4 bases and J shed 3 bases, with 17 bases lying between them. The CDR3 has 16 amino acids. Germline V gene lookup returns CDR1 SGDLS and CDR2 YYNGEE. CDR3 sequence: CASSPREGGLNQPQHF. The CDR3 DNA follows: TGTGCCAGCAGCCCACGAGAGGGGGGGCTCAATCAGCCCCAGCATTTT.

The rearrangement uses TRBV27 and TRBJ2-1; 7 positions agree with TRBD2. From germline, CDR1 is MNHEY and CDR2 SMNVEV (reference sequence). This CDR3 spans 17 amino acids. V shed 5 bases and J 7 bases; nucleotides not matched to a gene: 17. CDR3 coding DNA: TGTGCCAGCAGTCCGTGGTATGTCGAGCGGGGTCAAAATGAGCAGTTCTTC. This encodes CASSPWYVERGQNEQFF.

The rearrangement uses TRBV7-9 and TRBJ1-5; TRBD1 might be the D (5 bases). This CDR3 contains 13 residues. The ends were cut back, 1 base at V and 5 bases at J, with 6 bases in the middle. Germline loops: CDR1 SEHNR, CDR2 FQNEAQ (reference sequence). CDR3 bases: TGTGCCAGCAGCTTAGGGGGGGATCAGCCCCAGCATTTT. This translates into CASSLGGDQPQHF.

There are a few counts of this clone. This chain uses TRBV25-1 with TRBJ2-7, with D possibly being TRBD1 (5 bases). CDR1 is MGHDK and CDR2 is SYGVNS in the germline V gene. This CDR3 has 12 residues. V was shortened by 3 bases and J by 5 bases, with 8 bases between the two germline ends. CDR3 DNA: TGTGCCAGCAGTGAGGGCAGGGACGAGCAGTACTTC. Its protein is CASSEGRDEQYF.

J is TRBJ1-1 and V is TRBV27, with D uncertain. V was trimmed by 6 bases and J by 0 bases, leaving 23 bases between them. The germline V gene encodes CDR1 MNHEY and CDR2 SMNVEV (reference sequence). The CDR3 covers 18 residues. This CDR3 is CASRRLLQTVAMNTEAFF. CDR3 in DNA: TGTGCCAGCAGGCGGCTCCTCCAAACGGTAGCCATGAACACTGAAGCTTTCTTT.

The chain joins TRBV9 to TRBJ2-5; perhaps TRBD1 as D (6 bases). V was cut by 7 bases and J by 5 bases, with 15 bases left in between. The CDR3 consists of 13 residues. CDR1 is SGDLS and CDR2 is YYNGEE in the germline V gene. Here the CDR3 DNA reads TGTGCCAGCGAAGGAGCGCAGGGGGAGACCCAGTACTTC. It encodes CASEGAQGETQYF.